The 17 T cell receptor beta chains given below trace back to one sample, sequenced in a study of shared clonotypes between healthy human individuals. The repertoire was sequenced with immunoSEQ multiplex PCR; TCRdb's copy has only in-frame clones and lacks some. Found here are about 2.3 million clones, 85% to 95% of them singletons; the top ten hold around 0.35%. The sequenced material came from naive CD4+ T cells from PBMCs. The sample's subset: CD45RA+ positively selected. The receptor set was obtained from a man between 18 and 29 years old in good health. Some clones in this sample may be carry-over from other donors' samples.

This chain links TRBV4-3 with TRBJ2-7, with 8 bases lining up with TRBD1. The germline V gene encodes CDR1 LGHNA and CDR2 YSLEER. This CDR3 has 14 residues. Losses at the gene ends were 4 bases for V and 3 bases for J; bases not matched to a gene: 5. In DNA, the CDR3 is TGCGCCAGCAGCCTCCGGACAGGGCGCTACGAGCAGTACTTC. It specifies CASSLRTGRYEQYF.

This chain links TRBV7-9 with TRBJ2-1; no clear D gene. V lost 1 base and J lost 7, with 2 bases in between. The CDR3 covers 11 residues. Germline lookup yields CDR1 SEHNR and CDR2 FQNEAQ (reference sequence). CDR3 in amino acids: CASSLENEQFF. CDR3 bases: TGTGCCAGCAGCTTAGAGAATGAGCAGTTCTTC.

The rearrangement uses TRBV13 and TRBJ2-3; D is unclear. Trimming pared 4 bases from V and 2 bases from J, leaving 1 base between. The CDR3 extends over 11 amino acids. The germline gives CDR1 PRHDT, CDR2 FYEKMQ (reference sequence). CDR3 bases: TGTGCCAGCAGCTACACAGATACGCAGTATTTT. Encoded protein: CASSYTDTQYF. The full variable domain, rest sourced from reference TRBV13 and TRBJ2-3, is AAGVIQSPRHLIKEKRETATLKCYPIPRHDTVYWYQQGPGQDPQFLISFYEKMQSDKGSIPDRFSAQQFSDYHSELNMSSLELGDSALYFCASSYTDTQYFGPGTRLTVL.

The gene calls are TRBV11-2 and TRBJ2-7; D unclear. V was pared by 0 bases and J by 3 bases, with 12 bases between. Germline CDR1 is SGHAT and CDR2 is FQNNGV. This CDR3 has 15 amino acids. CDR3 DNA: TGTGCCAGCAGCTTAGACAGTGCCAGAAACTACGAGCAGTACTTC. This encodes CASSLDSARNYEQYF.

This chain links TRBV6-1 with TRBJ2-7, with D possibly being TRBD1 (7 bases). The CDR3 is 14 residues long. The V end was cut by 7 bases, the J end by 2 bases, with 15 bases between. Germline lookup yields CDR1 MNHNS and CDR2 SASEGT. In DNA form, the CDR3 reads TGTGCCAGCACTGCGGGACAGTCCCCCTACGAGCAGTACTTC. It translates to CASTAGQSPYEQYF.

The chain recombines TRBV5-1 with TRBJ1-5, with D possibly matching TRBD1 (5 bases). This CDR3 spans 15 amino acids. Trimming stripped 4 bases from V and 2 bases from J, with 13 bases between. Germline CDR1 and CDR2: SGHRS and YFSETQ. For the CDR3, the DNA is TGCGCCAGCAGCCCGGGACCCCAGGGCAATCAGCCCCAGCATTTT. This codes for CASSPGPQGNQPQHF.

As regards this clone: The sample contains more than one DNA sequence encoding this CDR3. CDR3 coding DNA: TGCGCCAGCAGCTTGGACAACACCGGGGAGCTGTTTTTT. Encoded protein: CASSLDNTGELFF. The chain couples TRBV5-1 to TRBJ2-2; D remains ambiguous. Trimming shortened V by 0 bases and J by 2 bases, and 2 bases separated the two germline ends. The CDR3 extends over 13 amino acids. CDR1 is SGHRS, CDR2 YFSETQ, per germline.

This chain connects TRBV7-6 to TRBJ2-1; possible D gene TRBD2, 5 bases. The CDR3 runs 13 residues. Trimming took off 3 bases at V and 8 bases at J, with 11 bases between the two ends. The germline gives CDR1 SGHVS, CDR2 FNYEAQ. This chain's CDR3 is CASSFRVGDEQFF. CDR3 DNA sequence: TGTGCCAGCAGCTTCCGGGTGGGAGATGAGCAGTTCTTC.

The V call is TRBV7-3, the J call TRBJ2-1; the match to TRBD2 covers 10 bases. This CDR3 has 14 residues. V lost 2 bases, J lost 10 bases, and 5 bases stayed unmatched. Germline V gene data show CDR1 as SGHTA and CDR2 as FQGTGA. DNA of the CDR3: TGTGCCAGCAGCTTACTAGCGGGAGACGGAGAGCAGTTCTTC. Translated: CASSLLAGDGEQFF.

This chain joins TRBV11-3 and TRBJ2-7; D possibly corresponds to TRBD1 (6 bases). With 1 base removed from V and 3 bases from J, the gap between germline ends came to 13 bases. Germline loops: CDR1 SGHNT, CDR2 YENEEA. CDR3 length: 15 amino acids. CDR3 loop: CASSLGPGENYEQYF. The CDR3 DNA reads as TGTGCCAGCAGCTTAGGTCCAGGGGAGAACTACGAGCAGTACTTC.

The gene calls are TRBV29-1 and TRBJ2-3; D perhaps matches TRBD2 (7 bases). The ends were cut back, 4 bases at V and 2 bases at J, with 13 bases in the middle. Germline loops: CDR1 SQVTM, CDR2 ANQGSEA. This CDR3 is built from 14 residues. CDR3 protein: CSVVSGGLTDTQYF. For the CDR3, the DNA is TGCAGCGTTGTTTCGGGGGGCCTCACAGATACGCAGTATTTT.

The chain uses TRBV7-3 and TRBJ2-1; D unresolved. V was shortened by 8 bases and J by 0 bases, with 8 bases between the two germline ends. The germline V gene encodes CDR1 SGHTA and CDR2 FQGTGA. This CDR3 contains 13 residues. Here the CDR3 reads CASAPSSYNEQFF. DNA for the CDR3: TGTGCCAGCGCTCCAAGCTCCTACAATGAGCAGTTCTTC.

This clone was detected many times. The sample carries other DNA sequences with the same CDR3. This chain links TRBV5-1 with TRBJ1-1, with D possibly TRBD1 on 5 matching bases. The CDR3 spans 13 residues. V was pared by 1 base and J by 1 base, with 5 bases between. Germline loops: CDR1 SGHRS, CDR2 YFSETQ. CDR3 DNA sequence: TGCGCCAGCAGCTTGACAGGGAACACTGAAGCTTTCTTT. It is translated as CASSLTGNTEAFF.

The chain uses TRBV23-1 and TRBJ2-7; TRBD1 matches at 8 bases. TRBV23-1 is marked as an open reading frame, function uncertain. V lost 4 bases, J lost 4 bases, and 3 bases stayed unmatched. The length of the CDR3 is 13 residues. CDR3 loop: CASSPRTGYEQYF. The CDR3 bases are TGCGCCAGCAGTCCGCGGACAGGGTACGAGCAGTACTTC.

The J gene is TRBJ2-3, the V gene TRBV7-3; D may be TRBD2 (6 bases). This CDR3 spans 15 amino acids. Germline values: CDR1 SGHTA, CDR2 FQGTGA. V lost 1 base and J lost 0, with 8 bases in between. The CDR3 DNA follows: TGTGCCAGCAGCTTAAGGGGGGTTAGCACAGATACGCAGTATTTT. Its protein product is CASSLRGVSTDTQYF.

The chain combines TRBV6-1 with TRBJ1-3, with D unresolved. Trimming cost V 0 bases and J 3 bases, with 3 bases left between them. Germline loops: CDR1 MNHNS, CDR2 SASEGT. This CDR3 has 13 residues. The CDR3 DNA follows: TGTGCCAGCAGTGAAGCAGATGGAAACACCATATATTTT. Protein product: CASSEADGNTIYF.

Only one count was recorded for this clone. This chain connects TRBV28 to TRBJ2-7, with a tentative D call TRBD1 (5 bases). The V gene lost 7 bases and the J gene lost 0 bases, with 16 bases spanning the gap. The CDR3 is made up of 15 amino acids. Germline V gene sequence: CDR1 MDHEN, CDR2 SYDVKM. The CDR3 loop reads CASTFSPQASYEQYF. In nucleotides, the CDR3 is TGTGCCAGCACCTTTAGTCCACAGGCCTCCTACGAGCAGTACTTC. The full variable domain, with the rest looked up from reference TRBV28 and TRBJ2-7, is DVKVTQSSRYLVKRTGEKVFLECVQDMDHENMFWYRQDPGLGLRLIYFSYDVKMKEKGDIPEGYSVSREKKERFSLILESASTNQTSMYLCASTFSPQASYEQYFGPGTRLTVT.